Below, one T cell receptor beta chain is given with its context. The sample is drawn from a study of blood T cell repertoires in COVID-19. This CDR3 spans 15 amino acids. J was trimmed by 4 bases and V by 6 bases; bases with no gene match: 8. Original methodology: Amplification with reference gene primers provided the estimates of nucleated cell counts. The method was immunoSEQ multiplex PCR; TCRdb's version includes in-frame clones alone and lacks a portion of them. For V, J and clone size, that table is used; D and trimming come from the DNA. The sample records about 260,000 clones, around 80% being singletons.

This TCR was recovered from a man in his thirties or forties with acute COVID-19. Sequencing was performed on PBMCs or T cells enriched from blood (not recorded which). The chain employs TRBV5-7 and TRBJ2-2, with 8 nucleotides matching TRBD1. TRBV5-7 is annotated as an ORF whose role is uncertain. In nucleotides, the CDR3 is TGTGCCAGCAACTGCAGGGGGCCGGGCACCGGGGAGCTGTTTTTT. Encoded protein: CASNCRGPGTGELFF.